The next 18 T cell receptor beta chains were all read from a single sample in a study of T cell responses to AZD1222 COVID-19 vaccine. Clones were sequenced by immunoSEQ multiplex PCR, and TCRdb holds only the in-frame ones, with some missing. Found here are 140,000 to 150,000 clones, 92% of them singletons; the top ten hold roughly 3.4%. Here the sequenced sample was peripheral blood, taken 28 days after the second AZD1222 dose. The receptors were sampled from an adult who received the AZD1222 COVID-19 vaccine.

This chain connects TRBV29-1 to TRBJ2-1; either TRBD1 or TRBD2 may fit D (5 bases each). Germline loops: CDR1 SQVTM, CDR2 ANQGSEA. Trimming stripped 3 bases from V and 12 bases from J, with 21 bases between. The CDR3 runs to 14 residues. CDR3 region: CSVDDAGTLRGQFF. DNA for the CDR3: TGCAGCGTTGACGATGCAGGGACCCTGAGAGGGCAGTTCTTC.

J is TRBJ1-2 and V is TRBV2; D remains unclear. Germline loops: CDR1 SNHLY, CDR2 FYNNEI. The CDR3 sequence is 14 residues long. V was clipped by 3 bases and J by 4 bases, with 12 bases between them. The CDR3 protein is CASSEGVAAYGYTF. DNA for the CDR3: TGTGCCAGCAGTGAGGGAGTGGCTGCCTATGGCTACACCTTC. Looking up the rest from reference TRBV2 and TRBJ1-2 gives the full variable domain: EPEVTQTPSHQVTQMGQEVILRCVPISNHLYFYWYRQILGQKVEFLVSFYNNEISEKSEIFDDQFSVERPDGSNFTLKIRSTKLEDSAMYFCASSEGVAAYGYTFGSGTRLTVV.

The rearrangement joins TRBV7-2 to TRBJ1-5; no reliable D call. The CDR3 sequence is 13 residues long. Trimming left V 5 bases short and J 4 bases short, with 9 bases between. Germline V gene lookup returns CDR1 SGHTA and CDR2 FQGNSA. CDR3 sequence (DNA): TGTGCCAGCAGCGCCCGTGAGAATCAGCCCCAGCATTTT. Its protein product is CASSARENQPQHF.

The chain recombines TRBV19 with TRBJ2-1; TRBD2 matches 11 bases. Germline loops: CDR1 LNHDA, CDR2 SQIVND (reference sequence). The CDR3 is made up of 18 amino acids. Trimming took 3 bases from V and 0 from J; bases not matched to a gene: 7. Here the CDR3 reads CASSIKASGRSSYNEQFF. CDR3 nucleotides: TGTGCCAGTAGTATCAAGGCTAGCGGGAGGAGCTCCTACAATGAGCAGTTCTTC.

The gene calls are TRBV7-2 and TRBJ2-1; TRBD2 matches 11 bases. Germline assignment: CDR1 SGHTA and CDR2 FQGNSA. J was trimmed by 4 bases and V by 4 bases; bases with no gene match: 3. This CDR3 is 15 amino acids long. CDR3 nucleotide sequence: TGTGCCAGCAGCTCATTAGCGGGAGGGTACAATGAGCAGTTCTTC. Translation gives CASSSLAGGYNEQFF. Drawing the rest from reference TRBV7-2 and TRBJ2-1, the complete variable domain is GAGVSQSPSNKVTEKGKDVELRCDPISGHTALYWYRQSLGQGLEFLIYFQGNSAPDKSGLPSDRFSAERTGGSVSTLTIQRTQQEDSAVYLCASSSLAGGYNEQFFGPGTRLTVL.

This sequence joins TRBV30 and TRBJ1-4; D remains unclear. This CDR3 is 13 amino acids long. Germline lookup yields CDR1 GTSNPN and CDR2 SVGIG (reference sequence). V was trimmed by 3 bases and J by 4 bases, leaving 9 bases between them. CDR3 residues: CAWRYGLNEKLFF. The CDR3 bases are TGTGCCTGGAGGTACGGGCTTAATGAAAAACTGTTTTTT.

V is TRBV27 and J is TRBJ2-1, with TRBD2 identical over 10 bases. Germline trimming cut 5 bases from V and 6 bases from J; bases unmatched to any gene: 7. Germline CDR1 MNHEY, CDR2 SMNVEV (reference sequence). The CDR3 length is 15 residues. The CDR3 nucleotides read TGTGCCAGCAGTCAAACGGCTAGCGGGAGCAATGAGCAGTTCTTC. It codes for CASSQTASGSNEQFF.

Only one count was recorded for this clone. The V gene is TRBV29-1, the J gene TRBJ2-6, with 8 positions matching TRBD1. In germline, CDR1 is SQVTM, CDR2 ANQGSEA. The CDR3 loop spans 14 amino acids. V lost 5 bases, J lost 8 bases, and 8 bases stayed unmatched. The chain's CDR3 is CSVFDRGVTNVLTF. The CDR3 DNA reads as TGCAGCGTTTTCGACAGGGGTGTAACCAACGTCCTGACTTTC.

The CDR3 protein is CASSYSTGGGTGANVLTF. The CDR3 nucleotides read TGTGCCAGCAGTTACTCGACGGGGGGAGGGACTGGGGCCAACGTCCTGACTTTC. The V and J genes are TRBV6-2 or TRBV6-3 and TRBJ2-6; TRBD2 matches 7 bases. The CDR3 runs to 18 residues. Per germline, CDR1 MNHEY and CDR2 SVGEGT. The trim removed 0 bases at V and 2 bases at J, leaving 7 bases unmatched.

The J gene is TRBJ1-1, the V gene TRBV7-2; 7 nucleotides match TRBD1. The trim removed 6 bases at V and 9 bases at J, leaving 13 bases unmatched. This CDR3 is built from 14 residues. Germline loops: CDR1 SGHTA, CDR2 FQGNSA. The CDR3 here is CASRHDRDALKAFF. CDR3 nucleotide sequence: TGTGCCAGCAGACATGACAGGGACGCTTTAAAAGCTTTCTTT.

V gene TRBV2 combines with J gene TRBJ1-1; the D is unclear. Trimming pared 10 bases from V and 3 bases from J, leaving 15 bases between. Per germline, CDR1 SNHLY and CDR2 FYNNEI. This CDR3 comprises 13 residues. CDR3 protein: CATLLLVYTEAFF. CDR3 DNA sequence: TGTGCCACCCTGCTGTTGGTATACACTGAAGCTTTCTTT.

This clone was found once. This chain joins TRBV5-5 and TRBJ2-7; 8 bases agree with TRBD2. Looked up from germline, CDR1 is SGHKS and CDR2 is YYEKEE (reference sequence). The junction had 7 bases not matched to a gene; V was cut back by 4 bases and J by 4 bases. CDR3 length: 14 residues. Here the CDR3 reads CASSPMAGGYEQYF. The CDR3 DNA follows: TGTGCCAGCAGCCCGATGGCGGGAGGATACGAGCAGTACTTC. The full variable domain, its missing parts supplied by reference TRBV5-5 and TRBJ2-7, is DAGVTQSPTHLIKTRGQQVTLRCSPISGHKSVSWYQQVLGQGPQFIFQYYEKEERGRGNFPDRFSARQFPNYSSELNVNALLLGDSALYLCASSPMAGGYEQYFGPGTRLTVT.

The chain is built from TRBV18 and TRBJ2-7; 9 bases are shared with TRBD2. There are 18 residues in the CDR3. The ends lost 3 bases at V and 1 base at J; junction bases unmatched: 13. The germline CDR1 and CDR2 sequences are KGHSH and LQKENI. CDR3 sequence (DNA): TGTGCCAGCTCACCTCGGCTAGCGGGAATGGGCGGGTCCTACGAGCAGTACTTC. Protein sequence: CASSPRLAGMGGSYEQYF.

The CDR3 loop reads CASSLGQDNEQFF. The CDR3 DNA reads TGTGCCAGCAGCTTGGGACAGGACAATGAGCAGTTCTTC. J is TRBJ2-1 and V is TRBV5-4; a possible D gene is TRBD1 (6 bases). The V and J ends lost 0 bases and 5 bases respectively, with 6 bases between them. CDR3 length: 13 residues. The germline V gene encodes CDR1 SGHNT and CDR2 YYREEE (reference sequence).

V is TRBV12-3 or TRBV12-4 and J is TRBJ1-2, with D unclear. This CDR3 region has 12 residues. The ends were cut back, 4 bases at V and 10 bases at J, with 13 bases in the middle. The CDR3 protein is CASSYRALFYTF. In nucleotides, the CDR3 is TGTGCCAGCAGTTATAGGGCCCTCTTCTACACCTTC.

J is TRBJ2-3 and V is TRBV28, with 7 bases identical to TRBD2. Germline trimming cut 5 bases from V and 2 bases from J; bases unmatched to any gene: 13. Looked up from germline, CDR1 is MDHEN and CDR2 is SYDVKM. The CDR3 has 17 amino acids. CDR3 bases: TGTGCCAGCAGTCCCCCCTTGGGGAGCGGGGACACAGATACGCAGTATTTT. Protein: CASSPPLGSGDTDTQYF.

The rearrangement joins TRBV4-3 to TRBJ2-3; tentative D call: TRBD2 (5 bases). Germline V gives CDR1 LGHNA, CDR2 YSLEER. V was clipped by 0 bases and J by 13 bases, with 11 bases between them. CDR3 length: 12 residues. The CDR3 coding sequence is TGCGCCAGCAGCCAAGATCGGGGAAGAAAGTATTTT. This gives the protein CASSQDRGRKYF.

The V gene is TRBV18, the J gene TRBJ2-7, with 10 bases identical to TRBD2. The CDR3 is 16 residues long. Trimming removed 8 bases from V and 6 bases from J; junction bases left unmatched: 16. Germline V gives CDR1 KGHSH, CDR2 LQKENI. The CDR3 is CASLPHGLAGAPEQYF. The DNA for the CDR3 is TGTGCCAGCCTCCCGCACGGCCTAGCGGGAGCTCCCGAGCAGTACTTC.